The 21 T cell receptor beta chains below were found in one sample sequenced in a study of T cell clonotyping in hematopoietic cell transplantation. TCRdb's table, derived via immunoSEQ multiplex PCR, lists solely in-frame clones and lacks some. The sample contains 35,000 to 45,000 clones, 94% of which appear only once. Material: peripheral blood mononuclear cells. The origin of the receptors is a woman between 50 and 59 years old in good health. Some clones in this sample may be carry-over from other donors' samples.

The chain joins TRBV4-2 to TRBJ2-7, with D possibly matching TRBD1 (5 bases). Germline V CDR1 and CDR2: LGHNA, YNFKEQ. The CDR3 is 15 amino acids. V was trimmed by 1 base and J by 0 bases, leaving 10 bases between them. The CDR3 DNA sequence: TGTGCCAGCAGCCAAGCGACAGTTCTCTCCTACGAGCAGTACTTC. This codes for CASSQATVLSYEQYF.

The rearrangement links TRBV7-8 to TRBJ1-2, with D perhaps TRBD1 (6 bases). The germline gives CDR1 SGHVS, CDR2 FQNEAQ. The CDR3 has 14 amino acids. V was clipped by 5 bases and J by 4 bases, with 14 bases between them. This CDR3 is CASSPGGGFYGYTF. The CDR3 coding sequence is TGTGCCAGCAGCCCCGGAGGGGGATTCTATGGCTACACCTTC. The entire variable domain, with the rest obtained from reference TRBV7-8 and TRBJ1-2, is as follows: GAGVSQSPRYKVAKRGQDVALRCDPISGHVSLFWYQQALGQGPEFLTYFQNEAQLDKSGLPSDRFFAERPEGSVSTLKIQRTQQEDSAVYLCASSPGGGFYGYTFGSGTRLTVV.

This clone turned up a few times. The chain couples TRBV5-6 to TRBJ1-1; tentative D call: TRBD1 (5 bases). Looked up from germline, CDR1 is SGHDT and CDR2 is YYEEEE. V lost 4 bases and J 4 bases, leaving 23 bases between the germline ends. CDR3 length equals 17 residues. This CDR3 is CASSPGASGGGSTEAFF. As DNA, the CDR3 is TGTGCCAGCAGCCCGGGAGCCTCTGGGGGTGGGTCCACTGAAGCTTTCTTT.

As regards this clone: Germline and junction disagree at one end, which may indicate a read error. This chain uses TRBV28 with TRBJ1-2; D possibly corresponds to TRBD1 (6 bases). Germline assignment: CDR1 MDHEN and CDR2 SYDVKM. This CDR3 has 12 residues. The DNA for the CDR3 is TGTGCCAGCAGTCCTAATCAGGGGCTGAAGCCCTTC. Residues: CASSPNQGLKPF.

The V gene is TRBV2, the J gene TRBJ1-1; TRBD1 might be the D (6 bases). Germline assignment: CDR1 SNHLY and CDR2 FYNNEI. Trimming pared 6 bases from V and 5 bases from J, leaving 22 bases between. The CDR3 has 16 residues. The DNA for the CDR3 is TGTGCCAGCAGGTCAAGAACCTTAACAAGGGGGACTGAAGCTTTCTTT. Protein: CASRSRTLTRGTEAFF.

The chain carries TRBV5-1 and TRBJ1-2; 8 bases agree with TRBD1. The germline gives CDR1 SGHRS, CDR2 YFSETQ. The CDR3 is 14 residues long. After removal of 4 bases from V and 5 bases from J, the junction contained 7 bases not matched to a gene. The CDR3 here is CASSPGQGEYGYTF. CDR3 bases: TGCGCCAGCAGCCCCGGACAGGGAGAATATGGCTACACCTTC.

The rearrangement uses TRBV27 and TRBJ1-1; TRBD1 agrees at 7 bases. J was trimmed by 5 bases and V by 4 bases; bases with no gene match: 7. The V gene's germline CDR1 is MNHEY and CDR2 SMNVEV (reference sequence). This CDR3 region has 14 residues. CDR3 in DNA: TGTGCCAGCAGTTCGACAGGGTTGAGGACTGAAGCTTTCTTT. Residues: CASSSTGLRTEAFF.

V usage is TRBV4-3 and J usage is TRBJ2-7; the D gene is possibly TRBD2 (5 bases). Trimming left V 4 bases short and J 4 bases short, with 14 bases between. Germline V gene lookup returns CDR1 LGHNA and CDR2 YSLEER. CDR3 length: 14 residues. The CDR3, as DNA: TGCGCCAGCAGCCCCCAGCGGCTGGGGTACGAGCAGTACTTC. Protein sequence: CASSPQRLGYEQYF.

CDR3 protein: CASSQEGGWTQYF. DNA of the CDR3: TGCGCCAGCAGCCAAGAGGGGGGGTGGACCCAGTACTTC. V is TRBV4-1 and J is TRBJ2-5; TRBD2 matches at 7 bases. CDR1 is MGHRA, CDR2 YSYEKL, per germline. The CDR3 is made up of 13 amino acids. With V trimmed by 0 bases and J by 7 bases, 2 bases remained unmatched.

This rearrangement joins TRBV4-3 to TRBJ2-7; D remains ambiguous. The CDR3 is 17 amino acids. From germline, CDR1 is LGHNA and CDR2 YSLEER. The germline V and J ends were trimmed by 0 bases and 0 bases, with 15 bases remaining between them. This CDR3 reads CASSQDASVLGSYEQYF. DNA of the CDR3: TGCGCCAGCAGCCAAGATGCCAGCGTCCTAGGCTCCTACGAGCAGTACTTC.

V and J are TRBV4-1 and TRBJ1-5; D perhaps matches TRBD1 (5 bases). V was trimmed by 4 bases and J by 6 bases, leaving 19 bases between them. This CDR3 contains 16 residues. CDR1 is MGHRA and CDR2 is YSYEKL in the germline V gene. CDR3 in amino acids: CASSPEPSPQGQPQHF. The DNA for the CDR3 is TGCGCCAGCAGCCCTGAACCCAGTCCTCAGGGTCAGCCCCAGCATTTT.

This clone was recorded once. The genes are TRBV4-2 and TRBJ2-4; no reliable D call. Trimming took 4 bases from V and 0 from J, leaving 16 bases between them. Looked up from germline, CDR1 is LGHNA and CDR2 is YNFKEQ. This CDR3 region has 17 residues. CDR3 DNA: TGTGCCAGCAGCCTAACGGACGGCAACCTAGCCAAAAACATTCAGTACTTC. It translates to CASSLTDGNLAKNIQYF.

J is TRBJ2-2 and V is TRBV28; the D is unclear. CDR3 size: 14 residues. Germline V lookup: CDR1 MDHEN, CDR2 SYDVKM. V lost 1 base to trimming and J lost 1 base, with 4 bases between them. For the CDR3, the DNA is TGTGCCAGCAGTTTATACTTGAACACCGGGGAGCTGTTTTTT. This sequence encodes CASSLYLNTGELFF. Full variable domain (rest looked up from reference TRBV28 and TRBJ2-2): DVKVTQSSRYLVKRTGEKVFLECVQDMDHENMFWYRQDPGLGLRLIYFSYDVKMKEKGDIPEGYSVSREKKERFSLILESASTNQTSMYLCASSLYLNTGELFFGEGSRLTVL.

The chain carries TRBV5-3 and TRBJ2-2, with D unclear. TRBV5-3 is assigned to the ORF class and has an uncertain function. The CDR3 totals 13 residues. V was clipped by 4 bases and J by 6 bases, with 10 bases between them. As DNA, the CDR3 is TGTGCCAGAAGCCTCACGGCCCCCGGGGAGCTGTTTTTT. It is translated as CARSLTAPGELFF.

J is TRBJ1-1 and V is TRBV6-5; 8 nucleotides line up with TRBD1. This CDR3 has 14 amino acids. Germline CDR1 is MNHEY and CDR2 is SVGAGI. V lost 0 bases, J lost 11 bases, and 8 bases stayed unmatched. Here the CDR3 reads CASSYSPQGAVAFF. The CDR3 nucleotides read TGTGCCAGCAGTTACTCACCCCAGGGGGCAGTTGCTTTCTTT.

CDR3: CASSSTGHSSYGYTF. The CDR3 DNA is TGCGCCAGCAGCTCGACAGGGCACAGTAGCTATGGCTACACCTTC. The genes are TRBV5-1 and TRBJ1-2, with 7 bases that match TRBD1. J gave up 4 bases and V 3 bases, and 9 bases lay outside the gene matches. The CDR3 has 15 amino acids. The germline CDR1 and CDR2 sequences are SGHRS and YFSETQ.

This rearrangement joins TRBV2 to TRBJ1-3; D is possibly TRBD1 (5 bases). V was trimmed by 10 bases and J by 0 bases, leaving 16 bases between them. Germline V CDR1 and CDR2: SNHLY, FYNNEI. The CDR3 contains 15 residues. CDR3 DNA: TGTGCCATACAGACAGAGAGCTACTCTGGAAACACCATATATTTT. It encodes CAIQTESYSGNTIYF.

This chain connects TRBV5-4 to TRBJ1-6; TRBD1 matches 11 bases. Germline V gene sequence: CDR1 SGHNT, CDR2 YYREEE (reference sequence). The CDR3 consists of 16 residues. V was clipped by 3 bases and J by 7 bases; unmatched bases: 6. The CDR3 sequence is CASSSKGTGGNSPLHF. The CDR3 DNA sequence: TGTGCCAGCAGCTCAAAAGGGACAGGGGGGAATTCACCCCTCCACTTT.

This clone has just a few counts. The chain couples TRBV29-1 to TRBJ1-2; 9 positions agree with TRBD1. The J segment lost 14 bases and the V segment lost 6 bases, leaving 13 bases of the junction unmatched. The CDR3 is 12 amino acids. CDR1 is SQVTM, CDR2 ANQGSEA, per germline. The CDR3 DNA sequence: TGCAGCGTCAGGCGGGACAGGGAGGAAGGGACCTTC. Amino acids: CSVRRDREEGTF.

The chain couples TRBV15 to TRBJ2-7; D is undetermined. Germline values: CDR1 LNHNV, CDR2 YYDKDF (reference sequence). This CDR3 has 14 residues. Between the trimmed V and J ends, which lost 1 base and 2 bases, there was a span of 9 bases. For the CDR3, the DNA is TGTGCCACCAGCAGAGCAGAAACCCCCTACGAGCAGTACTTC. As protein: CATSRAETPYEQYF.

Only one count was recorded for this clone. CDR3 sequence reads: CASSSTAYGYTF. For the CDR3, the DNA is TGTGCCAGCAGCTCTACAGCATATGGCTACACCTTC. The rearrangement uses TRBV11-2 and TRBJ1-2, with D uncertain. The CDR3 is 12 amino acids. Germline lookup yields CDR1 SGHAT and CDR2 FQNNGV. Deletions cut 4 bases from V and 5 bases from J, with 8 bases between.